The following is a T cell receptor (beta chain) sequence with its context. Its cognate antigen is unknown. Germline and junction disagree at one end, which may indicate a read error. This CDR3 comprises 15 residues. Germline V gene lookup returns CDR1 SGHTA and CDR2 FQGNSA. 60 Vbeta and 13 Jbeta primers were used in PCR. The protocol was immunoSEQ multiplex PCR, while the TCRdb copy is restricted to in-frame clones and leaves out a portion. The table records approximately 160,000 clones, roughly 80% of them present only once. This sample was taken from a study of cytomegalovirus exposure and HLA in healthy donors. Study-wide findings and caveats: The study put 150 to 200 TCR beta chains on its list as cytomegalovirus-associated. When the data were analyzed later, several of the most significant clusters appeared to be linked to common viral pathogens. In vitro experiments confirmed that three CMV-associated chains were specific for CMV antigens. Earlier analysis yielded a pattern in which most TCR beta V segments were productive about 90% or about 30% of the time.

The genes are TRBV7-2 and TRBJ2-2; 11 nucleotides align to TRBD2. The specimen sequenced was PBMCs. The source of this sequence is a middle-aged man in good health and CMV-seropositive. CDR3 sequence reads: CASRLGLAGGGELFF. DNA for the CDR3: TGTGCCAGCAGATTAGGGCTAGCGGGAGGCGGGGAGCTGTTTTTT.